This T cell receptor beta chain was captured by sequencing in a study of CD8 T cells in ankylosing spondylitis. Findings of the study overall: A motif in TCR beta, a set of 8 or 9 highly homologous variants, appeared characteristic of ankylosing spondylitis blood. The clones that were linked to disease were reported to be significantly enriched in matched synovial fluid samples from ankylosing spondylitis patients. Some of the motif variants had earlier been found in reactive arthritis patients' fluid and blood.

This clonotype showed up just a few times. Its antigen is unidentified. Each CDR3 protein gets one entry after TCRdb re-called the 5' RACE reads with MiXCR. The sample records more than 200,000 distinct CDR3 sequences, 20% to 30% being singletons. The clonotype was recovered from a male donor with ankylosing spondylitis or in good health (not recorded which). The sequenced sample consisted of blood, either unsorted or a sorted T cell fraction (not recorded which).

The DNA of the CDR3 is TGTGCCAGCAGCGTGGGAACAGGCCGCCCAAAAATTAATGAAAAACTGTTTTTT. The encoded protein is CASSVGTGRPKINEKLFF. The chain is built from TRBV9 and TRBJ1-4; tentatively, D is TRBD1 (5 bases). Trimming took 2 bases from V and 4 from J, leaving 21 bases between them. The CDR3 covers 18 residues. Germline-derived CDR1 and CDR2 are SGDLS and YYNGEE. The entire variable domain, with the rest obtained from reference TRBV9 and TRBJ1-4, is as follows: DSGVTQTPKHLITATGQRVTLRCSPRSGDLSVYWYQQSLDQGLQFLIQYYNGEERAKGNILERFSAQQFPDLHSELNLSSLELGDSALYFCASSVGTGRPKINEKLFFGSGTQLSVL.